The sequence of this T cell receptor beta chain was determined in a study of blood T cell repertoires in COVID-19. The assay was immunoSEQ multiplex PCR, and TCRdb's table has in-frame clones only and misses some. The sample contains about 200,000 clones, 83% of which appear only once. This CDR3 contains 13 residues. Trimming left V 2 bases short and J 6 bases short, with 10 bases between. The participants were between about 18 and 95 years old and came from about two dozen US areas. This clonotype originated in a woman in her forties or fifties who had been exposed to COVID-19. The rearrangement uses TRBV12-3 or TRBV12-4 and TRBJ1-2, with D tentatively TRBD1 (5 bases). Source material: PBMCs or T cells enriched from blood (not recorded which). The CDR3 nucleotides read TGTGCCAGCAGTTTATTTCGGGGGGATGGCTACACCTTC. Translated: CASSLFRGDGYTF.